A few counts support the clone carrying this TCR beta chain. Donation came from healthy Caucasian individuals in Russia who were aged about 6 to 100. The sample originates from a study of blood T cells in healthy people across ages. Germline-derived CDR1 and CDR2 are SQVTM and ANQGSEA. V trimming: 7 bases; J trimming: 5 bases; junction bases outside the gene matches: 9. The CDR3 covers 13 residues. Using a J-beta primer mix together with a sample-barcoded 5' primer, a second PCR was run for about 7 to 12 cycles. A tag from a template-switch adaptor with 12 random nucleotides marked each cDNA molecule. There were at least 2.5 million CDR3-containing paired-end reads obtained from each sample. TCRdb independently ran MiXCR on the 5' RACE reads; one entry per CDR3 protein. The table includes around 990,000 distinct CDR3 sequences, around two fifths detected once.

The receptor's source is a man younger than 35 in good health. V and J are TRBV29-1 and TRBJ1-1; 8 bases map to TRBD1. The sample comprised blood. CDR3 residues: CSAGQGGGTEAFF. The CDR3 DNA follows: TGCAGCGCCGGACAGGGAGGGGGGACTGAAGCTTTCTTT.